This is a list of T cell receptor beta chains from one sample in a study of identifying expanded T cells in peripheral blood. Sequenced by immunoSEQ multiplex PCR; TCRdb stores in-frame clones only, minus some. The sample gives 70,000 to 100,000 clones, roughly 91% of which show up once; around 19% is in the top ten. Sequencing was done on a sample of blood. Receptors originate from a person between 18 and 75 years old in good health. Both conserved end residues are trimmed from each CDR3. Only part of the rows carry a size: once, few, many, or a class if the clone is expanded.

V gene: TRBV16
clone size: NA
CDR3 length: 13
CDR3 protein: ASSQFGTGADEQY

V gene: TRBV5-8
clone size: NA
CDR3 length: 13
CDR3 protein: ASSWGQTSYNEQF

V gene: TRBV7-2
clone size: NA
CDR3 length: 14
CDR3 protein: ASSHDRTGPSYEQY

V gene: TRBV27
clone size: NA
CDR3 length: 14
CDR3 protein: ASSLSASFYTGELF

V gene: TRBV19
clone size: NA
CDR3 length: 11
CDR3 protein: ASSLGLRSEAF

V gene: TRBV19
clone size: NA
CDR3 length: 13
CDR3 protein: ASSPSDRANQPQH

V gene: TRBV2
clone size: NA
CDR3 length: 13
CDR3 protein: ASSERARTNEKLF

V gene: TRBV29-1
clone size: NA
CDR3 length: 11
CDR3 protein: SASDRANYGYT

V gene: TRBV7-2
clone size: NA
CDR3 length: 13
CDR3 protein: ASSLTLDTSDEQY

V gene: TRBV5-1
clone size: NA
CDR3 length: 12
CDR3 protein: ASSFTQGQETQY

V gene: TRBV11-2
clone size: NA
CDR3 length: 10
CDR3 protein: ASSQGAYEQY

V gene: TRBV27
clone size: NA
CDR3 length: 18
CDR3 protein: ASRSEPGGLAGSSTDTQY

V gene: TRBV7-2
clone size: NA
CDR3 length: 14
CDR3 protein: ASSFETDSYNSPLH

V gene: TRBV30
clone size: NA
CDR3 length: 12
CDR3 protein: AWSVHGFNSPLH

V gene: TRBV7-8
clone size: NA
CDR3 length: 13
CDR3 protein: ASSAGQGSHYGYT

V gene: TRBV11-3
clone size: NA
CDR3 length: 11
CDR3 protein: ASSLDTGNTIY

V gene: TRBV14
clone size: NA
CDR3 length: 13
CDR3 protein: ASSQGQGRNQPQH

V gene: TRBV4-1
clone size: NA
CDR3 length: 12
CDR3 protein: ASSQRGQGHEQY

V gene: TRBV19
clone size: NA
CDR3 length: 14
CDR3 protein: ASSIDLGASPGELF

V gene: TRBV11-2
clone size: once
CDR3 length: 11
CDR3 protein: ASSGDGFYEQY

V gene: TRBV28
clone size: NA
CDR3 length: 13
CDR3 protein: ASSYHQGISDTQY

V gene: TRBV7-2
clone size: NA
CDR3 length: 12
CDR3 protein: ASSRNSGDSPLH

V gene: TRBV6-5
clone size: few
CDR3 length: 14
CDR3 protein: ASSYSAAGGRSPLH

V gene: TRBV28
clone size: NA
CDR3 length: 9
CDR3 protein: ASSFAQPQH

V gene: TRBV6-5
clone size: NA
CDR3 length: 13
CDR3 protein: ASSYGRGAAYEQY

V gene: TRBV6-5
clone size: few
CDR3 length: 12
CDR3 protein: ASRLIQSYNEQF

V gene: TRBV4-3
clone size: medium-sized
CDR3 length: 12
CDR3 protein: ASSQGASGNTIY

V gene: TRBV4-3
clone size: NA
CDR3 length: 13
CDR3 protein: ASSQDDGITYEQY

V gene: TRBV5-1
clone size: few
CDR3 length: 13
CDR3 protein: ASAENDRGRNEQY

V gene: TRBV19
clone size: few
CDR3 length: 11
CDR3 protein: ASNPTEGAGYT

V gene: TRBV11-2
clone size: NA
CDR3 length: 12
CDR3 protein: ASSRQAYNEKLF

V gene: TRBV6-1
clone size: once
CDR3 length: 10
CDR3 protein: ASQRWPGELF

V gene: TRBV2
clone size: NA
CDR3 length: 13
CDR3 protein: ASSELGLGVQEQY

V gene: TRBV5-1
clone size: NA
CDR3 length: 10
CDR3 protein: ASGADGNTIY

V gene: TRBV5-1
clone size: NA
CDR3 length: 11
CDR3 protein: ATSTGPTYEQY

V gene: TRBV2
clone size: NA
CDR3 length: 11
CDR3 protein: ASRGLMNTEAF

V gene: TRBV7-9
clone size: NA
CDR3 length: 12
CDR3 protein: ASSLGPTNEKLF

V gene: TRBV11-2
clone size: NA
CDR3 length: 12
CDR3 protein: ASRRPTAGGELF

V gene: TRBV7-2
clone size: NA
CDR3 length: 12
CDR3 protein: ASSRQWDSYEQY

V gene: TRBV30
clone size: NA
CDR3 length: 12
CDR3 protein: AWSVLSLNTEAF

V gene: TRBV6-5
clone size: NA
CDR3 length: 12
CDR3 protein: ASSRTGRNTEAF

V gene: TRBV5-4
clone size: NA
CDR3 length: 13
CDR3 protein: ASSLAGSSYNEQF